The 31 T cell receptor beta chains below all came from one sample that was sequenced in a study of cytomegalovirus exposure and HLA in healthy donors. Use of 60 Vbeta and 13 Jbeta primers characterized the PCR. Repertoires were generated with immunoSEQ multiplex PCR, while TCRdb's copy carries only in-frame clones and drops some. The data hold about 140,000 clones, with roughly 73% observed a single time. The sample comprised PBMCs. The source is a human donor in good health.

The CDR3 coding sequence is TGCGCCAGCAGGCACCGGGACAGCAGCTCCTACGAGCAGTACTTC. Its translation: CASRHRDSSSYEQYF. V is TRBV5-1 and J is TRBJ2-7; 7 bases match TRBD1. V trimming: 5 bases; J trimming: 0 bases; junction bases outside the gene matches: 8. The germline gives CDR1 SGHRS, CDR2 YFSETQ. This CDR3 comprises 15 residues.

V gene TRBV19 combines with J gene TRBJ2-3; D is unclear. V lost 1 base to trimming and J lost 1 base, with 12 bases between them. From germline, CDR1 is LNHDA and CDR2 SQIVND (reference sequence). This CDR3 is built from 16 residues. For the CDR3, the DNA is TGTGCCAGTAGTATAGGCCCCAACCCAGGCACAGATACGCAGTATTTT. It yields the protein CASSIGPNPGTDTQYF.

The chain carries TRBV2 and TRBJ2-3, with D hard to call. Trimming removed 5 bases from V and 6 bases from J, with 6 bases in between. Per the germline V gene, CDR1 is SNHLY and CDR2 is FYNNEI. The CDR3 consists of 11 residues. The CDR3 DNA reads as TGTGCCAGCAGTTCAATGGATACGCAGTATTTT. Protein: CASSSMDTQYF.

This rearrangement joins TRBV19 to TRBJ2-2, with TRBD1 as a possible D gene (5 bases). The germline CDR1 and CDR2 sequences are LNHDA and SQIVND (reference sequence). V dropped 7 bases and J dropped 6 bases, with 15 bases sitting between them. This CDR3 comprises 14 residues. Written as DNA, the CDR3 is TGTGCCAGTAAGTCGTCACAGGCCCCCGGGGAGCTGTTTTTT. It yields the protein CASKSSQAPGELFF.

The chain has TRBV11-2 and TRBJ2-7, with D possibly being TRBD1 (5 bases). Germline lookup yields CDR1 SGHAT and CDR2 FQNNGV. CDR3 size: 13 residues. With 2 bases removed from V and 3 bases from J, the gap between germline ends came to 8 bases. This CDR3 reads CASSLRTLYEQYF. CDR3 in DNA: TGTGCCAGCAGCTTAAGGACACTCTACGAGCAGTACTTC.

V gene TRBV18 combines with J gene TRBJ1-5, with D possibly TRBD1 on 5 matching bases. V was trimmed by 2 bases and J by 10 bases, leaving 15 bases between them. Germline CDR1 KGHSH, CDR2 LQKENI. The CDR3 has 14 amino acids. CDR3 nucleotides: TGTGCCAGCTCACCAGGGGGGGGATCAGCTCCCCAGCATTTT. Its translation: CASSPGGGSAPQHF.

This clone was counted between two and nine times. Other DNA sequences in the same sample also yield this CDR3. The chain carries TRBV5-1 and TRBJ2-3; D uncertain. CDR3 length: 13 amino acids. V dropped 1 base and J dropped 0 bases, with 3 bases sitting between them. CDR1 is SGHRS, CDR2 YFSETQ, per germline. CDR3 protein: CASSLPSTDTQYF. The CDR3 bases are TGCGCCAGCAGCTTGCCTAGCACAGATACGCAGTATTTT.

This clone was seen a single time. The chain combines TRBV15 with TRBJ1-2, with TRBD1 matching 10 bases. The J segment lost 4 bases and the V segment lost 8 bases, leaving 7 bases of the junction unmatched. This CDR3 is built from 14 residues. Germline V gives CDR1 LNHNV, CDR2 YYDKDF (reference sequence). Here the CDR3 reads CATSRDRGRYGYTF. The CDR3 coding sequence is TGTGCCACCTCCCGGGACAGGGGCCGCTATGGCTACACCTTC.

The gene calls are TRBV2 and TRBJ2-7; D is perhaps TRBD2 (6 bases). In germline, CDR1 is SNHLY, CDR2 FYNNEI. The CDR3 is made up of 14 amino acids. Trimming took off 4 bases at V and 0 bases at J, with 10 bases between the two ends. CDR3: CASSVGGSSYEQYF. Here the CDR3 DNA reads TGTGCCAGCAGTGTTGGAGGGAGCTCCTACGAGCAGTACTTC.

This clone came up once. This chain links TRBV5-4 with TRBJ1-2, with D possibly being TRBD1 (5 bases). Germline CDR1 and CDR2: SGHNT and YYREEE (reference sequence). Trimming pared 4 bases from V and 1 base from J, leaving 17 bases between. CDR3 length: 16 amino acids. CDR3 in amino acids: CASSRGSARNNYGYTF. Here the CDR3 DNA reads TGTGCCAGCAGCCGGGGGTCGGCACGGAATAACTATGGCTACACCTTC.

The count of this clone is one. CDR3 residues: CASSTNPGTANSETQYF. The CDR3 nucleotides are TGTGCCAGCAGCACCAATCCCGGGACAGCCAATTCGGAGACCCAGTACTTC. The chain uses TRBV9 and TRBJ2-5; 7 bases agree with TRBD1. V gave up 4 bases and J gave up 5 bases; unmatched junction bases: 17. This CDR3 is built from 17 residues. Germline V gene sequence: CDR1 SGDLS, CDR2 YYNGEE. Combining the CDR3 with reference TRBV9 and TRBJ2-5 gives the whole variable domain DSGVTQTPKHLITATGQRVTLRCSPRSGDLSVYWYQQSLDQGLQFLIQYYNGEERAKGNILERFSAQQFPDLHSELNLSSLELGDSALYFCASSTNPGTANSETQYFGPGTRLLVL.

In its sample, this clone was seen a few times. The chain has TRBV6-4 and TRBJ2-1, with a weak D call TRBD1 (6 bases). CDR1 is MRHNA, CDR2 SNTAGT, per germline. This CDR3 has 13 amino acids. V was clipped by 5 bases and J by 5 bases, with 10 bases between them. CDR3 sequence reads: CASSPDSNNEQFF. Written as DNA, the CDR3 is TGTGCCAGCAGTCCGGACAGTAACAATGAGCAGTTCTTC.

The chain links TRBV6-5 to TRBJ2-2, with TRBD1 matching 8 bases. The CDR3 length is 15 residues. Losses at the gene ends were 4 bases for V and 3 bases for J; bases not matched to a gene: 4. The V gene's germline CDR1 is MNHEY and CDR2 SVGAGI. The CDR3 region is CASSSYRGDTGELFF. The CDR3 DNA reads TGTGCCAGCAGTTCCTACAGGGGGGACACCGGGGAGCTGTTTTTT.

The chain links TRBV2 to TRBJ2-6, with TRBD1 identical over 10 bases. Germline V gene sequence: CDR1 SNHLY, CDR2 FYNNEI. Trimming cost V 4 bases and J 0 bases; bases outside gene matches: 6. The CDR3 extends over 18 amino acids. This CDR3 reads CASSARQGAISGANVLTF. DNA for the CDR3: TGTGCCAGCAGTGCCCGACAGGGGGCTATCTCTGGGGCCAACGTCCTGACTTTC.

V is TRBV2 and J is TRBJ1-1; TRBD1 is a possible D gene (5 bases). Trimming stripped 11 bases from V and 6 bases from J, with 16 bases between. The CDR3 is made up of 12 amino acids. Germline V gene sequence: CDR1 SNHLY, CDR2 FYNNEI. The CDR3 sequence is CACSITGAEAFF. The CDR3 DNA reads as TGTGCCTGCTCGATTACAGGCGCTGAAGCTTTCTTT.

This sequence joins TRBV7-2 and TRBJ2-2; possibly TRBD2 for D (6 bases). This CDR3 has 15 amino acids. Germline CDR1 SGHTA, CDR2 FQGNSA. V gave up 6 bases and J gave up 5 bases, with 16 bases separating them. The CDR3, as DNA: TGTGCCAGCAGTCCTTACTGGAGGGGTACCGGGGAGCTGTTTTTT. Protein: CASSPYWRGTGELFF.

This chain links TRBV29-1 with TRBJ2-7; 7 bases agree with TRBD2. Trimming removed 4 bases from V and 2 bases from J; junction bases left unmatched: 8. The CDR3 is made up of 14 amino acids. Germline CDR1 reads SQVTM; CDR2 reads ANQGSEA. The CDR3 here is CSVGRGSVAYEQYF. The CDR3 DNA sequence: TGCAGCGTTGGGCGCGGGAGTGTGGCCTACGAGCAGTACTTC.

The chain employs TRBV4-1 and TRBJ2-1, with TRBD1 matching over 8 bases. From germline, CDR1 is MGHRA and CDR2 YSYEKL. This CDR3 is built from 13 residues. V lost 5 bases, J lost 6 bases, and 3 bases stayed unmatched. CDR3 in DNA: TGCGCCAGCAGCTCCGGGACAGGCAATGAGCAGTTCTTC. Translated, it gives CASSSGTGNEQFF.

This clone was observed at least ten times. The chain recombines TRBV7-6 with TRBJ2-1; 7 bases align to TRBD1. The CDR3 length is 17 residues. V shed 5 bases, J shed 4 bases, and the junction held 14 bases outside the gene matches. Germline V gives CDR1 SGHVS, CDR2 FNYEAQ. CDR3 in DNA: TGTGCCAGCAGCCGAAAGCACGGGCAGGGGGTTTACAATGAGCAGTTCTTC. It is translated as CASSRKHGQGVYNEQFF.

The chain employs TRBV19 and TRBJ2-7; the match to TRBD1 covers 7 bases. This CDR3 contains 14 residues. J gave up 5 bases and V 0 bases, and 4 bases lay outside the gene matches. From germline, CDR1 is LNHDA and CDR2 SQIVND (reference sequence). The CDR3 spells CASSIDLQGNEQYF. The CDR3 DNA reads as TGTGCCAGTAGTATAGATTTACAGGGGAACGAGCAGTACTTC.

The CDR3 DNA follows: TGTGCCAGCAGCTCACAGCCGATGCTGCAGTATTTT. Amino acids: CASSSQPMLQYF. The rearrangement joins TRBV7-9 to TRBJ2-3, with no clear D. Germline V lookup: CDR1 SEHNR, CDR2 FQNEAQ (reference sequence). With 4 bases removed from V and 11 bases from J, the gap between germline ends came to 13 bases. The CDR3 contains 12 residues.

The chain joins TRBV11-3 to TRBJ2-7; 9 nucleotides line up with TRBD1. Germline CDR1 SGHNT, CDR2 YENEEA. The V and J ends lost 5 bases and 4 bases, in that order; junction bases with no gene match: 6. The CDR3 spans 14 residues. The chain's CDR3 is CASSTNRGRYEQYF. The CDR3 DNA reads TGTGCCAGCAGCACGAACAGGGGGCGGTACGAGCAGTACTTC. Based on the CDR3 plus reference TRBV11-3 and TRBJ2-7, the full variable domain is EAGVVQSPRYKIIEKKQPVAFWCNPISGHNTLYWYLQNLGQGPELLIRYENEEAVDDSQLPKDRFSAERLKGVDSTLKIQPAELGDSAVYLCASSTNRGRYEQYFGPGTRLTVT.

A few counts support this clone. V and J are TRBV18 and TRBJ1-5, with D perhaps TRBD1 (6 bases). V lost 5 bases, J lost 0 bases, and 14 bases lay in between. There are 16 residues in the CDR3. Germline CDR1 is KGHSH and CDR2 is LQKENI. The CDR3 sequence: CASSSGAAYSNQPQHF. As DNA, the CDR3 is TGTGCCAGCTCATCAGGGGCAGCCTATAGCAATCAGCCCCAGCATTTT.

The chain has TRBV7-2 and TRBJ1-3; TRBD1 matches 7 bases. CDR1 is SGHTA, CDR2 FQGNSA, per germline. The CDR3 is made up of 15 amino acids. V trimming: 5 bases; J trimming: 0 bases; junction bases outside the gene matches: 4. CDR3 bases: TGTGCCAGCAGCCCCCGGACAGGCTCTGGAAACACCATATATTTT. Amino acid sequence: CASSPRTGSGNTIYF.

This clone was found many times. The chain has TRBV7-9 and TRBJ1-1; no clear D. Between the trimmed V and J ends, which lost 5 bases and 7 bases, there was a span of 20 bases. The germline CDR1 and CDR2 sequences are SEHNR and FQNEAQ (reference sequence). The CDR3 runs 15 residues. The CDR3: CASSPPGGLGSEAFF. The CDR3 DNA is TGTGCCAGCAGCCCACCTGGAGGATTGGGGAGTGAAGCTTTCTTT.

The chain links TRBV6-5 to TRBJ2-7; weak D call: TRBD1 (6 bases). The germline CDR1 and CDR2 sequences are MNHEY and SVGAGI. The CDR3 spans 14 residues. V was trimmed by 5 bases and J by 3 bases, leaving 14 bases between them. The CDR3 bases are TGTGCCAGCAGTCTCAGGGGTGTCCTCTACGAGCAGTACTTC. Protein sequence: CASSLRGVLYEQYF.

Of note for this clone: A read error may produce the germline difference seen at one junction end. The rearrangement joins TRBV5-1 to TRBJ2-7; 12 bases are a match to TRBD2. Looked up from germline, CDR1 is SGHRS and CDR2 is YFSETQ. This CDR3 is built from 13 residues. The CDR3 bases are TGCGCCAGCAGCTCCCAACTAGCGGGAGGCCAAGCCTTC. This gives the protein CASSSQLAGGQAF.

The table lists this clone with a count of one. V and J are TRBV28 and TRBJ1-2, with unresolved D. CDR3 length: 12 amino acids. Germline CDR1 and CDR2: MDHEN and SYDVKM. V lost 2 bases, J lost 8 bases, and 9 bases lay in between. The CDR3 sequence is CASSLVGEGYTF. For the CDR3, the DNA is TGTGCCAGCAGTTTAGTTGGGGAGGGCTACACCTTC.

This sequence joins TRBV6-6 and TRBJ1-4, with D perhaps TRBD1 (5 bases). The V gene's germline CDR1 is MNHNY and CDR2 SVGAGI (reference sequence). The ends were cut back, 7 bases at V and 6 bases at J, with 12 bases in the middle. This CDR3 has 13 amino acids. The CDR3 coding sequence is TGTGCCAGCAATTCTGGGGGGGATGAAAAACTGTTTTTT. Translating it yields CASNSGGDEKLFF.

The chain is built from TRBV6-5 and TRBJ2-3; D is possibly TRBD2 (6 bases). Trimming took 0 bases from V and 2 from J, leaving 12 bases between them. CDR1 and CDR2 (germline): MNHEY, SVGAGI. The CDR3 runs 16 residues. The CDR3 spells CASSYSTGDPTDTQYF. DNA of the CDR3: TGTGCCAGCAGTTACTCGACGGGGGACCCCACAGATACGCAGTATTTT.

Only one count was recorded for this clone. The J gene is TRBJ2-5, the V gene TRBV10-3; D gene uncertain. Germline CDR1 is ENHRY and CDR2 is SYGVKD. V lost 3 bases and J 5 bases, leaving 10 bases between the germline ends. The CDR3 spans 13 residues. The CDR3 DNA sequence: TGTGCCATCAGTGACCTCAATCGGGAGACCCAGTACTTC. This translates into CAISDLNRETQYF.